This T cell receptor beta chain was identified in a study of blood T cell repertoires in COVID-19. About the research overall: Material from acute and convalescent COVID-19 was sourced from the United States, Italy and Spain.

The CDR3 loop spans 15 amino acids. Germline V gene data show CDR1 as SGHRS and CDR2 as YFSETQ. V lost 1 base to trimming and J lost 2 bases, with 9 bases between them. Authors' processing steps: Using reference gene primer amplification, nucleated cell counts were estimated. Profiled with immunoSEQ multiplex PCR; TCRdb holds only in-frame clones, not every one. Clone size and V and J calls were adopted from that table, with D and trimming inferred from the DNA. The table records approximately 200,000 clones, approximately 86% of them present only once. Each participant's cohort was designated according to participant-reported clinical history.

The receptor was derived from a woman in her twenties or thirties who had been exposed to COVID-19. The sample taken for sequencing was PBMCs or T cells enriched from blood (not recorded which). The V call is TRBV5-1, the J call TRBJ2-2; D is perhaps TRBD1 (6 bases). The CDR3 sequence: CASSLPTGNTGELFF. The CDR3 DNA reads as TGCGCCAGCAGCTTGCCGACAGGTAACACCGGGGAGCTGTTTTTT.